The sequence of this T cell receptor beta chain was determined in a study of chemoradiotherapy in HPV16-positive cancers. Study information: Functional T-cell assays on two HPV16-positive patients' cells defined candidate HPV-specific clones and common TCR motifs.

Broader study findings: The functional HPV-specific definition rests on just a couple of HPV16-positive patients. HPV-responsive T-cell expansion during chemoradiotherapy was linked to improved recurrence-free survival in HPV16-positive patients. Candidate HPV-specific clones and E7-related TCR motifs grew in tumor during treatment.

Assay: immunoSEQ multiplex PCR; the TCRdb copy retains only in-frame clones and omits some. Of roughly 32,000 clones in the sample, around 89% were seen once. Looked up from germline, CDR1 is MNHEY and CDR2 is SVGAGI. CDR3 size: 16 residues. V was clipped by 3 bases and J by 9 bases; unmatched bases: 13. This clone was recorded once. Its target is not known. The clonotype comes from a human donor with HPV-associated anogenital cancer. The sample consisted of blood, taken from a patient who underwent chemoradiotherapy. This chain connects TRBV6-5 to TRBJ2-1; TRBD2 matches at 8 bases. Here the CDR3 reads CASSYFSGTRYSEQFF. For the CDR3, the DNA is TGTGCCAGCAGTTATTTCTCAGGGACTAGGTATAGTGAGCAGTTCTTC.